The next 8 T cell receptor beta chains were all read from a single sample in a study of tumor-infiltrating lymphocytes in oesophageal squamous cell carcinoma. TCRdb re-derived calls from the PCR reads in MiXCR, one entry per CDR3 protein. The sample has about 20,000 distinct CDR3 sequences; around 43% are singletons. The source material was blood. The source is a male donor with esophageal squamous cell carcinoma.

This clonotype appeared a few times. Here the CDR3 omits its conserved ending phenylalanine or tryptophan, so a read error is the likely source. No DNA is shown, since the ends of the CDR3 on it are uncertain; the CDR3 is the one TCRdb lists. The chain recombines TRBV12-3 or TRBV12-4 with TRBJ1-1. The CDR3 is 17 amino acids long, termini counted. The CDR3 reads CASSFPRLAATSSTSGQ.

This clonotype was found a few times. This chain connects TRBV7-2 to TRBJ2-7, with D unclear. CDR3 length: 12 amino acids. V lost 5 bases to trimming and J lost 2 bases, with 7 bases between them. Germline V gives CDR1 SGHTA, CDR2 FQGNSA. DNA for the CDR3: TGTGCCAGCAGCCCCCTTCCCTACGAGCAGTACTTC. Its translation: CASSPLPYEQYF.

There are a few counts of this clonotype. The rearrangement uses TRBV29-1 and TRBJ1-1; D is unclear. V was shortened by 0 bases and J by 3 bases, with 11 bases between the two germline ends. This CDR3 region has 14 residues. Germline CDR1 is SQVTM and CDR2 is ANQGSEA. The CDR3 DNA reads TGCAGCGTTGAAGATGGGCGGCGGTACACTGAAGCTTTCTTT. Its protein product is CSVEDGRRYTEAFF.

This clonotype appeared many times. Possible read error: a much larger clone is one base away. This chain links TRBV7-7 with TRBJ2-3, with TRBD2 matching 9 bases. Germline V gives CDR1 SSHAT, CDR2 FNYEAQ (reference sequence). This CDR3 contains 15 residues. The CDR3 region has the DNA TGTGCTAGCAGCTTCTTAGCGGGGGACACCGGGGAGCTGTATTTT. It encodes CASSFLAGDTGELYF.

The chain is built from TRBV28 and TRBJ1-1, with D maybe TRBD1 (5 bases). Germline-derived CDR1 and CDR2 are MDHEN and SYDVKM. Trimming took 5 bases from V and 1 from J, leaving 14 bases between them. The CDR3 is 15 residues long. DNA of the CDR3: TGTGCCAGCAGTCCTGGGACGGCGGAGAACACTGAAGCTTTCTTT. This gives the protein CASSPGTAENTEAFF. The full variable domain, its missing parts supplied by reference TRBV28 and TRBJ1-1, is DVKVTQSSRYLVKRTGEKVFLECVQDMDHENMFWYRQDPGLGLRLIYFSYDVKMKEKGDIPEGYSVSREKKERFSLILESASTNQTSMYLCASSPGTAENTEAFFGQGTRLTVV.

This clonotype was counted at least ten times. V and J are TRBV2 and TRBJ1-6; D unclear. Deletions cut 5 bases from V and 7 bases from J, with 12 bases between. In germline, CDR1 is SNHLY, CDR2 FYNNEI. The CDR3 is 14 amino acids. CDR3: CASSPRIVNSPLHF. The DNA for the CDR3 is TGTGCCAGCAGTCCCCGGATAGTGAATTCACCCCTCCACTTT.

This clonotype showed up many times. The V gene is TRBV12-3 or TRBV12-4, the J gene TRBJ2-7, with 11 bases aligning to TRBD1. CDR3 length equals 14 residues. V lost 3 bases and J lost 3; bases outside the gene matches: 1. The DNA for the CDR3 is TGTGCCAGCAGTTTGGGGACAGGGGGCTACGAGCAGTACTTC. Translation gives CASSLGTGGYEQYF.

With respect to this clonotype: This is likely a read error, given that the CDR3 carries no conserved phenylalanine or tryptophan at its end. It is unclear where the CDR3 begins or ends on the DNA, so no DNA is shown, and the CDR3 is as TCRdb lists it. The rearrangement joins TRBV6-4 to TRBJ2-6; whether TRBD1, the table's D call, matches the DNA was not checked. Inclusive of both ends, the CDR3 amounts to 18 amino acids. CDR1 is MRHNA and CDR2 is SNTAGT in the germline V gene. The CDR3 reads CASSKWGQTLQETQYFGA.